The T cell receptor (beta chain) under discussion was sequenced for a study of Ad26.COV2.S vaccination and SARS-CoV-2 variants. Sequencing used immunoSEQ multiplex PCR; TCRdb keeps in-frame clones, though not all of them. The repertoire holds more than 400,000 clones, with about 92% as singletons. For this clone: Antigen specificity is unknown.

The treatment here: roughly 18 received Ad26.COV2.S at low or high dose, single or two shots; about 5 received placebo; per-sample allocation not given. Vaccine and placebo recipients were sampled on day 63 after the first injection. Boston hosted the donor, who was an adult aged 18-55 years. Trimming shortened V by 4 bases and J by 3 bases, and 10 bases separated the two germline ends. The length of the CDR3 is 13 residues. Germline assignment: CDR1 SQVTM and CDR2 ANQGSEA. Study conclusions and caveats: Among vaccine recipients, spike-specific TCR breadth exceeded that of placebo recipients. Reported findings describe substantial breadth in spike-specific CD8+ and CD4+ T cell responses following vaccination.

The sequence derives from a person between 18 and 60 years old who received the Ad26.COV2.S COVID-19 vaccine or a placebo. The chain is built from TRBV29-1 and TRBJ1-5, with D possibly being TRBD1 (5 bases). This sample comprised peripheral blood, obtained in a trial of Ad26.COV2.S vaccine versus placebo. The DNA for the CDR3 is TGCAGCGTTGGTAGGGACTTCAATCAGCCCCAGCATTTT. This translates into CSVGRDFNQPQHF.